This T cell receptor beta chain was found in a study of blood T cell repertoires in COVID-19. The CDR3 loop spans 15 amino acids. Germline assignment: CDR1 SGHTA and CDR2 FQGNSA. J lost 4 bases, V lost 4 bases, and 7 bases had no gene match. Sequencing was performed with immunoSEQ multiplex PCR; in TCRdb, only in-frame clones are kept and a portion is missing. The table lists just under 150,000 clones, approximately 87% of them singletons. The genes are TRBV7-2 and TRBJ2-1; 7 nucleotides line up with TRBD2. This clonotype was sampled from a woman aged 45 to 65 with active or convalescent COVID-19. Sequencing was performed on peripheral blood. This chain's CDR3 is CASSSMPGGYNEQFF. The CDR3 coding sequence is TGTGCCAGCAGCTCCATGCCGGGAGGATACAATGAGCAGTTCTTC.